The 26 T cell receptor beta chains presented below share a single source sample, sequenced in a study of T cell responses to AZD1222 COVID-19 vaccine. The table came from immunoSEQ multiplex PCR; TCRdb's copy has only in-frame clones and leaves some out. The sample holds 200,000 or so clones, 80% to 90% seen once. This specimen was peripheral blood, taken on day 0 of MenACWY control vaccination. Every receptor here comes from an adult in good health.

This chain's CDR3 is CASSLGGSTEAFF. The CDR3, as DNA: TGTGCCAGCAGTTTAGGGGGGTCCACTGAAGCTTTCTTT. J is TRBJ1-1 and V is TRBV27, with TRBD1 as a possible D gene (5 bases). Trimming took 2 bases from V and 4 from J, leaving 8 bases between them. Germline loops: CDR1 MNHEY, CDR2 SMNVEV (reference sequence). The CDR3 runs 13 residues.

This chain links TRBV5-6 with TRBJ1-1, with D possibly being TRBD1 (5 bases). The CDR3 has 16 residues. Per the germline V gene, CDR1 is SGHDT and CDR2 is YYEEEE. V lost 1 base and J lost 1, with 14 bases in between. This CDR3 reads CASSLFSGAGNTEAFF. DNA of the CDR3: TGTGCCAGCAGCTTGTTTTCCGGGGCTGGGAACACTGAAGCTTTCTTT.

The gene calls are TRBV7-9 and TRBJ2-7, with 7 nucleotides matching TRBD2. V trimming: 5 bases; J trimming: 1 base; junction bases outside the gene matches: 5. The CDR3 consists of 14 residues. Germline assignment: CDR1 SEHNR and CDR2 FQNEAQ (reference sequence). CDR3 sequence reads: CASSGRETSYEQYF. CDR3 DNA sequence: TGTGCCAGCAGCGGGCGGGAGACATCCTACGAGCAGTACTTC.

This rearrangement joins TRBV7-9 to TRBJ1-6, with TRBD1 matching 7 bases. With 1 base clipped from V and 7 bases from J, the junction kept 7 bases outside the gene matches. The length of the CDR3 is 16 residues. Looked up from germline, CDR1 is SEHNR and CDR2 is FQNEAQ (reference sequence). For the CDR3, the DNA is TGTGCCAGCAGCTTAGGTCCTCCGGGACAGAATTCACCCCTCCACTTT. This encodes CASSLGPPGQNSPLHF.

Here the CDR3 reads CSASTGVSDTEAFF. CDR3 sequence (DNA): TGCAGTGCTAGTACAGGGGTTTCGGACACTGAAGCTTTCTTT. The chain is built from TRBV20-1 and TRBJ1-1; 7 bases match TRBD1. CDR3 length equals 14 residues. Germline assignment: CDR1 DFQATT and CDR2 SNEGSKA (reference sequence). J was trimmed by 3 bases and V by 3 bases; bases with no gene match: 7.

This rearrangement joins TRBV9 to TRBJ1-3; no clear D gene. Germline V gene lookup returns CDR1 SGDLS and CDR2 YYNGEE. The V gene lost 4 bases and the J gene lost 0 bases, with 14 bases spanning the gap. The length of the CDR3 is 16 residues. CDR3 region: CASSSSRLISGNTIYF. The DNA of the CDR3 is TGTGCCAGCAGCTCCTCCCGACTGATCTCTGGAAACACCATATATTTT. The full variable domain, with the rest looked up from reference TRBV9 and TRBJ1-3, is DSGVTQTPKHLITATGQRVTLRCSPRSGDLSVYWYQQSLDQGLQFLIQYYNGEERAKGNILERFSAQQFPDLHSELNLSSLELGDSALYFCASSSSRLISGNTIYFGEGSWLTVV.

Notes on this clone: Other DNA sequences in the sample encode the same CDR3. The chain joins TRBV7-3 to TRBJ2-1; 11 bases are shared with TRBD2. Germline trimming cut 5 bases from V and 6 bases from J; bases unmatched to any gene: 3. This CDR3 is built from 14 residues. CDR1 is SGHTA and CDR2 is FQGTGA in the germline V gene. CDR3 nucleotides: TGTGCCAGCAGCCCCGGGACTAGCGGCAATGAGCAGTTCTTC. It yields the protein CASSPGTSGNEQFF.

J is TRBJ2-3 and V is TRBV30; D may be TRBD1 or TRBD2 (7 bases each). The CDR3 sequence is 14 residues long. The germline V gene encodes CDR1 GTSNPN and CDR2 SVGIG (reference sequence). V dropped 3 bases and J dropped 4 bases, with 14 bases sitting between them. CDR3 bases: TGTGCCTGGAGATCGACAGGGAGGGCAGATACGCAGTATTTT. It yields the protein CAWRSTGRADTQYF.

V is TRBV7-9 and J is TRBJ2-3, with 11 bases aligning to TRBD2. CDR3 length: 17 amino acids. CDR1 is SEHNR and CDR2 is FQNEAQ in the germline V gene (reference sequence). Losses at the gene ends were 4 bases for V and 7 bases for J; bases not matched to a gene: 13. The CDR3 here is CASSSSTSGIVGNTQYF. DNA of the CDR3: TGTGCCAGCAGCTCCTCGACTAGCGGGATTGTTGGTAATACGCAGTATTTT.

The J gene is TRBJ2-3, the V gene TRBV10-3; D is ambiguous. This CDR3 is 12 amino acids long. Deletions cut 0 bases from V and 4 bases from J, with 2 bases between. Germline V gene lookup returns CDR1 ENHRY and CDR2 SYGVKD. The CDR3 spells CAISESPDTQYF. As DNA, the CDR3 is TGTGCCATCAGTGAGTCGCCAGATACGCAGTATTTT.

This chain uses TRBV29-1 with TRBJ2-1; D gene ambiguous. There are 13 residues in the CDR3. The ends were cut back, 5 bases at V and 3 bases at J, with 11 bases in the middle. Germline CDR1 SQVTM, CDR2 ANQGSEA. CDR3 loop: CSVSSQNYNEQFF. The DNA of the CDR3 is TGCAGCGTTTCAAGTCAGAACTACAATGAGCAGTTCTTC.

The CDR3 bases are TGCGCCAGCAGCCAAGGTTTTAGCACAGATACGCAGTATTTT. Encoded protein: CASSQGFSTDTQYF. The chain couples TRBV4-1 to TRBJ2-3; D not certain. The ends were cut back, 1 base at V and 0 bases at J, with 5 bases in the middle. The CDR3 has 14 residues. The germline V gene encodes CDR1 MGHRA and CDR2 YSYEKL.

The chain combines TRBV28 with TRBJ2-2, with 12 positions matching TRBD2. After removal of 6 bases from V and 4 bases from J, the junction contained 3 bases not matched to a gene. There are 15 residues in the CDR3. Germline values: CDR1 MDHEN, CDR2 SYDVKM. The DNA of the CDR3 is TGTGCCAGCAGCCGACTAGCGGGAGTCACCGGGGAGCTGTTTTTT. Protein product: CASSRLAGVTGELFF.

Here the CDR3 reads CASTPPEITEAFF. CDR3 in DNA: TGTGCCAGCACCCCCCCGGAGATCACTGAAGCTTTCTTT. The chain is built from TRBV12-3 or TRBV12-4 and TRBJ1-1; D remains unclear. The CDR3 is 13 residues long. Trimming shortened V by 7 bases and J by 4 bases, and 13 bases separated the two germline ends.

This chain links TRBV6-2 or TRBV6-3 with TRBJ2-7; D gene uncertain. Germline-derived CDR1 and CDR2 are MNHEY and SVGEGT. This CDR3 has 14 residues. Trimming removed 3 bases from V and 6 bases from J, with 15 bases in between. The CDR3 region is CASSYPFSGVEQYF. The CDR3 DNA sequence: TGTGCCAGCAGTTATCCCTTCTCGGGTGTCGAGCAGTACTTC.

This rearrangement joins TRBV5-4 to TRBJ2-7, with D perhaps TRBD1 or TRBD2 (6 bases each). V was shortened by 4 bases and J by 6 bases, with 14 bases between the two germline ends. The CDR3 spans 13 residues. Germline CDR1 SGHNT, CDR2 YYREEE (reference sequence). The CDR3 coding sequence is TGTGCCAGCAGCCCGATTGGGGGGCCCGAGCAGTACTTC. Amino acid sequence: CASSPIGGPEQYF.

The chain uses TRBV6-6 and TRBJ2-1, with 7 nucleotides matching TRBD2. The V and J ends lost 5 bases and 2 bases, in that order; junction bases with no gene match: 3. Germline V gene sequence: CDR1 MNHNY, CDR2 SVGAGI (reference sequence). There are 14 residues in the CDR3. The CDR3: CASSVSGTYNEQFF. The CDR3 DNA follows: TGTGCCAGCAGTGTAAGCGGGACCTACAATGAGCAGTTCTTC.

This clone was seen more than once but under ten times. The chain uses TRBV5-1 and TRBJ1-1; 11 nucleotides agree with TRBD1. The CDR3 spans 15 residues. Losses at the gene ends were 7 bases for V and 10 bases for J; bases not matched to a gene: 15. The germline V gene has CDR1 SGHRS and CDR2 YFSETQ. This chain's CDR3 is CASRNFDRDRGVAFF. The CDR3 coding sequence is TGCGCCAGCCGTAACTTTGACCGGGACAGGGGGGTAGCTTTCTTT.

This chain uses TRBV12-3 or TRBV12-4 with TRBJ1-5; D remains ambiguous. Trimming removed 6 bases from V and 9 bases from J, with 15 bases in between. The CDR3 extends over 13 amino acids. The CDR3 reads CASRNDGSGPQHF. In DNA, the CDR3 is TGTGCCAGCAGGAATGACGGGTCAGGGCCCCAGCATTTT.

The gene calls are TRBV28 and TRBJ1-2; 7 positions agree with TRBD1. Per the germline V gene, CDR1 is MDHEN and CDR2 is SYDVKM. V was clipped by 6 bases and J by 4 bases; unmatched bases: 11. The CDR3 loop spans 15 amino acids. The CDR3 sequence is CASRASGGLGYGYTF. The CDR3 DNA reads TGTGCCAGCAGAGCTTCAGGGGGTTTAGGCTATGGCTACACCTTC.

V gene TRBV4-2 combines with J gene TRBJ2-1, with 9 bases matching TRBD2. This CDR3 region has 16 residues. Germline V gene lookup returns CDR1 LGHNA and CDR2 YNFKEQ. The J segment lost 2 bases and the V segment lost 4 bases, leaving 6 bases of the junction unmatched. CDR3 sequence reads: CASSLERGVTYNEQFF. The CDR3 coding sequence is TGTGCCAGCAGCCTAGAGCGGGGGGTGACCTACAATGAGCAGTTCTTC.

This clone appeared a few times. The chain employs TRBV2 and TRBJ1-3, with D maybe TRBD1 (6 bases). Trimming took 6 bases from V and 0 from J, leaving 18 bases between them. The CDR3 runs to 17 residues. Germline V gene sequence: CDR1 SNHLY, CDR2 FYNNEI. For the CDR3, the DNA is TGTGCCAGCAGACCCACCCGCCGACAGGTCTCTGGAAACACCATATATTTT. Translating it yields CASRPTRRQVSGNTIYF.

This chain links TRBV30 with TRBJ1-2; 9 nucleotides match TRBD1. The junction had 3 bases not matched to a gene; V was cut back by 1 base and J by 6 bases. Looked up from germline, CDR1 is GTSNPN and CDR2 is SVGIG (reference sequence). This CDR3 has 13 residues. CDR3 amino acids: CAWSATGGDGYTF. The CDR3, as DNA: TGTGCCTGGAGTGCGACAGGGGGGGATGGCTACACCTTC.

The chain joins TRBV5-6 to TRBJ1-5; D is unclear. V was cut by 3 bases and J by 0 bases, with 13 bases left in between. The CDR3 runs 16 residues. Per germline, CDR1 SGHDT and CDR2 YYEEEE. CDR3 sequence reads: CASSSSRSYSNQPQHF. The CDR3 DNA reads TGTGCCAGCAGCTCAAGCCGGTCGTATAGCAATCAGCCCCAGCATTTT.

This clone occurred a few times. This chain connects TRBV18 to TRBJ1-1; no reliable D call. The V gene's germline CDR1 is KGHSH and CDR2 LQKENI. The V gene lost 3 bases and the J gene lost 5 bases, with 7 bases spanning the gap. The CDR3 contains 12 residues. This CDR3 reads CASSPAETEAFF. CDR3 coding DNA: TGTGCCAGCTCACCCGCGGAGACTGAAGCTTTCTTT. Full variable domain (outside the CDR3, taken from reference TRBV18 and TRBJ1-1): NAGVMQNPRHLVRRRGQEARLRCSPMKGHSHVYWYRQLPEEGLKFMVYLQKENIIDESGMPKERFSAEFPKEGPSILRIQQVVRGDSAAYFCASSPAETEAFFGQGTRLTVV.

The rearrangement links TRBV12-3 or TRBV12-4 to TRBJ2-3; D is ambiguous. V lost 3 bases to trimming and J lost 4 bases, with 2 bases between them. This CDR3 comprises 11 residues. The CDR3 here is CASSLADTQYF. The CDR3 coding sequence is TGTGCCAGCAGTTTGGCAGATACGCAGTATTTT.